Reported below is one T cell receptor beta chain. What it binds is not known. This sample stems from a study of beta chain features in type 1 diabetes. At the level of the study: Analysis included more than 90 million sorted cells drawn from all samples. General study findings and limits: When Type 1 diabetes patients were examined, their TCRB CDR3s proved moderately but significantly shorter in all four CD4+ subsets.

The germline CDR1 and CDR2 sequences are GTSNPN and SVGIG (reference sequence). CDR3 length: 15 amino acids. V trimming: 4 bases; J trimming: 5 bases; junction bases outside the gene matches: 10. Cells sorted by CD45RO/CCR7/CD25/CD127/CD95/CD27 comprised CD4+ naive, central memory, regulatory and stem cell-like memory cells. Expressed TCRB transcripts were sequenced because the isolated RNA had all been reverse transcribed beforehand. TCRdb's copy holds only in-frame clones and misses some; the assay was immunoSEQ multiplex PCR. The table has 220,000 or so clones, approximately 70% seen once. J is TRBJ2-3 and V is TRBV30, with TRBD2 identical over 9 bases. Sequencing used naive CD4+ T cells from blood. This receptor was identified in a man aged 25-45 years in good health. CDR3 residues: CAWKRVAGARDTQYF. The CDR3 bases are TGTGCCTGGAAGCGGGTAGCGGGAGCTAGAGATACGCAGTATTTT.